This entry lists 21 T cell receptor beta chains sequenced from one sample in a study of T cells expressing NK-cell markers. No DNA is given; TCRdb re-called the 5' RACE reads and lists each CDR3 protein once. This listing includes 400,000 to 550,000 distinct CDR3 sequences. The specimen was blood T cells: a sorted CD56 or NKG2C T cell subset, CD4+ or CD8+ T cells, or bulk PBMC T cells (not recorded which). These receptors came from a woman between 18 and 70 years old in good health.

This chain uses TRBV6-2 or TRBV6-3 with TRBJ1-1; there is no DNA to check the TCRdb D call of TRBD1. The CDR3 extends over 14 amino acids. Germline lookup yields CDR1 MNHEY and CDR2 SVGEGT. The CDR3 region is CASSYGGRGAEAFF.

The chain uses TRBV20-1 and TRBJ2-3; the TRBD2 assignment by TCRdb is unverifiable without DNA. The CDR3 runs to 16 residues. CDR1 DFQATT and CDR2 SNEGSKA come from the germline V gene (reference sequence). The CDR3 sequence: CSARTPTSGRTDTQYF.

The CDR3 here is CASSSQGADQPQHF. The genes are TRBV18 and TRBJ1-5. The CDR3 runs to 14 residues. From germline, CDR1 is KGHSH and CDR2 LQKENI.

The gene calls are TRBV29-1 and TRBJ2-2. The CDR3 covers 14 residues. Germline V gene sequence: CDR1 SQVTM, CDR2 ANQGSEA. CDR3 amino acids: CSVDSLGNTGELFF.

The chain employs TRBV12-3 or TRBV12-4 and TRBJ2-1. This CDR3 has 12 amino acids. This CDR3 reads CASSLADSMEFF.

The CDR3 sequence: CATSESWGSYNEQFF. The chain employs TRBV15 and TRBJ2-1. Germline V gene data show CDR1 as LNHNV and CDR2 as YYDKDF (reference sequence). The CDR3 spans 15 residues.

The chain recombines TRBV7-8 with TRBJ2-7; TCRdb selects TRBD1, and the lack of DNA leaves this call unchecked. CDR3 length equals 14 residues. Germline assignment: CDR1 SGHVS and CDR2 FQNEAQ. CDR3 residues: CASSSPPGNYEQYF.

The V gene is TRBV20-1, the J gene TRBJ2-1; the D gene TCRdb calls, TRBD2, cannot be checked with no DNA. The CDR3 has 15 residues. Germline-derived CDR1 and CDR2 are DFQATT and SNEGSKA (reference sequence). Here the CDR3 reads CSAPSSGRLAGEQFF.

The V call is TRBV12-3 or TRBV12-4, the J call TRBJ2-1; without DNA, the TCRdb call of TRBD1 cannot be checked. The CDR3 runs to 16 residues. The CDR3 protein is CASSLGAGDTYNEQFF.

The chain is built from TRBV12-3 or TRBV12-4 and TRBJ1-5. The CDR3 contains 14 residues. This CDR3 is CASSLGRRDQPQHF.

V gene TRBV6-2 or TRBV6-3 combines with J gene TRBJ2-3; the TCRdb call, TRBD1, lacks DNA for checking. Germline V lookup: CDR1 MNHEY, CDR2 SVGEGT. CDR3 length: 17 amino acids. The CDR3 protein is CASSYRRDRGYTDTQYF.

The rearrangement links TRBV15 to TRBJ1-4; TCRdb outputs TRBD1, but without DNA this stays unchecked. The CDR3 consists of 15 residues. The germline CDR1 and CDR2 sequences are LNHNV and YYDKDF (reference sequence). The CDR3: CATSDDRVHNEKLFF.

The V call is TRBV20-1, the J call TRBJ1-3. This CDR3 comprises 12 residues. Germline CDR1 DFQATT, CDR2 SNEGSKA (reference sequence). CDR3 region: CSARAPGNTIYF.

This chain links TRBV11-2 with TRBJ2-3; with no DNA, the TCRdb D assignment of TRBD2 cannot be verified. The germline V gene encodes CDR1 SGHAT and CDR2 FQNNGV. CDR3 length equals 18 residues. CDR3 loop: CASSLDQRLAGGPDTQYF.

The V call is TRBV5-1, the J call TRBJ2-5; TCRdb designates TRBD1, a call that cannot be tested without DNA. Germline CDR1 is SGHRS and CDR2 is YFSETQ. The CDR3 totals 14 residues. This CDR3 is CASNSQQRGETQYF. The whole variable domain, remainder taken from reference TRBV5-1 and TRBJ2-5, is KAGVTQTPRYLIKTRGQQVTLSCSPISGHRSVSWYQQTPGQGLQFLFEYFSETQRNKGNFPGRFSGRQFSNSRSEMNVSTLELGDSALYLCASNSQQRGETQYFGPGTRLLVL.

The V call is TRBV12-3 or TRBV12-4, the J call TRBJ1-6; TCRdb proposes TRBD1, but this gene call is untestable without DNA. The CDR3 sequence is 13 residues long. The CDR3 loop reads CASRGPINSPLHF.

This chain uses TRBV6-5 with TRBJ1-6; TCRdb outputs TRBD1, but without DNA this stays unchecked. The CDR3 is made up of 17 amino acids. Looked up from germline, CDR1 is MNHEY and CDR2 is SVGAGI. CDR3 in amino acids: CASSYVPGTGRNSPLHF.

The chain employs TRBV10-2 and TRBJ2-5. The CDR3 has 14 amino acids. Per germline, CDR1 WSHSY and CDR2 SAAADI. The CDR3 loop reads CASSSGTHQETQYF.

The chain couples TRBV11-2 to TRBJ2-1. CDR1 is SGHAT and CDR2 is FQNNGV in the germline V gene. CDR3 size: 17 residues. CDR3 residues: CASSLGGYRSSYNEQFF.

V gene TRBV7-2 combines with J gene TRBJ1-4. Per germline, CDR1 SGHTA and CDR2 FQGNSA. There are 13 residues in the CDR3. The CDR3 protein is CASSSRLNEKLFF.

The rearrangement links TRBV7-6 to TRBJ2-1; the TRBD2 assignment by TCRdb is unverifiable without DNA. Germline V CDR1 and CDR2: SGHVS, FNYEAQ. The CDR3 sequence is 15 residues long. The CDR3 here is CASSLQTSGYNEQFF. Supplemented by reference TRBV7-6 and TRBJ2-1, the full variable domain reads GAGVSQSPRYKVTKRGQDVALRCDPISGHVSLYWYRQALGQGPEFLTYFNYEAQQDKSGLPNDRFSAERPEGSISTLTIQRTEQRDSAMYRCASSLQTSGYNEQFFGPGTRLTVL.